These T cell receptor beta chains were read from a single sample in a study of CD8+CD57+ T cells in acquired aplastic anemia. TCRdb independently ran MiXCR on the reads; one entry per CDR3 protein. Of hundreds of thousands of distinct CDR3 sequences detected, 25% to 40% appear once; the ten largest clones hold less than 0.85%. The sequenced sample was sorted CD4+, CD8+, or CD8+CD57+ T cells (not recorded which) from PBMCs. These receptors all stem from a human donor with aplastic anemia. CDR3s include the opening cysteine and the closing phenylalanine or tryptophan. Each record gives: V gene, CDR3 protein.

V gene: TRBV7-2; CDR3 protein: CASSSGTGEQYF
V gene: TRBV9; CDR3 protein: CASSVLGQGGKTQGNEQFF
V gene: TRBV4-1; CDR3 protein: CASSQLGSGITEAFF
V gene: TRBV7-2; CDR3 protein: CASSFGAGYGYTF
V gene: TRBV6-1; CDR3 protein: CASRTGVGTEAFF
V gene: TRBV20-1; CDR3 protein: CSASSSGGAEAFF
V gene: TRBV20-1; CDR3 protein: CSANRDSNEQYF
V gene: TRBV10-2; CDR3 protein: CASSETPSARVPVGQPQHF
V gene: TRBV2; CDR3 protein: CASSLLRVATEAFF
V gene: TRBV19; CDR3 protein: CASSQGQGITDTQYF
V gene: TRBV6-1; CDR3 protein: CASIPLYSNQPQHF
V gene: TRBV25-1; CDR3 protein: CASSGSPGQENTEAFF
V gene: TRBV6-1; CDR3 protein: CASSRGAEQFF
V gene: TRBV11-2; CDR3 protein: CASSRSSGGPYEQYF
V gene: TRBV7-2; CDR3 protein: CASRQGANYSHTF
V gene: TRBV5-1; CDR3 protein: CASSLEGDRLYAQFF
V gene: TRBV2; CDR3 protein: CASSEPDWGAGNTIYF
V gene: TRBV20-1; CDR3 protein: CSAGVLAVQETQYF
V gene: TRBV20-1; CDR3 protein: CSARVTGGEQYF
V gene: TRBV5-5; CDR3 protein: CASSPGQTAFF
V gene: TRBV6-1; CDR3 protein: CASSAAFTETQYF
V gene: TRBV14; CDR3 protein: CASSQDLNRPEAFF
V gene: TRBV5-1; CDR3 protein: CASRPGNQETQYF
V gene: TRBV18; CDR3 protein: CASSPPTGLSDTEAFF
V gene: TRBV6-1; CDR3 protein: CASSTTTGQFF